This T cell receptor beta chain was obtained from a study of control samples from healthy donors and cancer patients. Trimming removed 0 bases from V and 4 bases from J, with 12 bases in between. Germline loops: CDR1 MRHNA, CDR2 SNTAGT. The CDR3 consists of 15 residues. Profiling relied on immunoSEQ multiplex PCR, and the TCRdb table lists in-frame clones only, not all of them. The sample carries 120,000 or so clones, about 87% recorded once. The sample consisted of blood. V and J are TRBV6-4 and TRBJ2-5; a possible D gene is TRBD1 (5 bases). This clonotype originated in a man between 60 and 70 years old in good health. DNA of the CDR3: TGTGCCAGCAGTGACTCTAGGGGTAAGGCAGAGACCCAGTACTTC. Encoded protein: CASSDSRGKAETQYF.